A single sample is the source of the 7 T cell receptor beta chains below, sequenced in a study of T cells in Graves' hyperthyroidism and ophthalmopathy. Researchers took RNA transcripts and amplified the TCR beta CDR3 regions from them. First-round RT-PCR targeting the TCR CDR3 was performed with the HTBI primer set. A single record per CDR3 protein comes from TCRdb applying MiXCR to the multiplex PCR reads. Of around 400,000 distinct CDR3 sequences in the sample, about 16% were seen once. Sequenced material: blood. The receptors derive from a woman aged 60-70 years with Graves' ophthalmopathy.

This clonotype showed up many times. This sequence joins TRBV2 and TRBJ2-7, with D perhaps matching TRBD1 (6 bases). The V gene's germline CDR1 is SNHLY and CDR2 FYNNEI. The V end was cut by 3 bases, the J end by 1 base, with 13 bases between. The CDR3 contains 15 residues. The CDR3 sequence: CASSDIGDRSYEQYF. CDR3 bases: TGTGCCAGCAGTGATATCGGAGACAGGTCCTACGAGCAGTACTTC.

V and J are TRBV11-2 and TRBJ2-5; 11 bases match TRBD2. V shed 5 bases, J shed 0 bases, and the junction held 17 bases outside the gene matches. The CDR3 totals 20 residues. The germline V gene encodes CDR1 SGHAT and CDR2 FQNNGV. The CDR3 DNA sequence: TGTGCCAGCAGCCCTTGGGTAGCGGGAGGGCCGGGGGCGTACCAAGAGACCCAGTACTTC. This codes for CASSPWVAGGPGAYQETQYF.

This clonotype was observed many times. The rearrangement uses TRBV20-1 and TRBJ2-3; D unclear. Trimming cost V 0 bases and J 2 bases, with 15 bases left between them. The germline gives CDR1 DFQATT, CDR2 SNEGSKA (reference sequence). The CDR3 has 16 residues. The CDR3 DNA reads TGCAGTGCTAGAGATCATTTCCCCACTTACACAGATACGCAGTATTTT. The encoded protein is CSARDHFPTYTDTQYF.

The rearrangement joins TRBV12-3 or TRBV12-4 to TRBJ2-7; 9 bases fit TRBD2. This CDR3 has 15 amino acids. The junction had 11 bases not matched to a gene; V was cut back by 4 bases and J by 7 bases. The chain's CDR3 is CASSSPGLALDEQYF. CDR3 in DNA: TGTGCCAGCAGTTCGCCGGGACTAGCACTCGATGAGCAGTACTTC.

In its sample, this clonotype was seen many times. This chain joins TRBV2 and TRBJ2-2, with 7 nucleotides matching TRBD1. With 8 bases clipped from V and 4 bases from J, the junction kept 10 bases outside the gene matches. Germline V gene lookup returns CDR1 SNHLY and CDR2 FYNNEI. The CDR3 loop spans 15 amino acids. This CDR3 reads CASRDSGMVTGELFF. CDR3 nucleotide sequence: TGTGCCAGCCGGGACAGTGGAATGGTCACCGGGGAGCTGTTTTTT. Full variable domain (rest looked up from reference TRBV2 and TRBJ2-2): EPEVTQTPSHQVTQMGQEVILRCVPISNHLYFYWYRQILGQKVEFLVSFYNNEISEKSEIFDDQFSVERPDGSNFTLKIRSTKLEDSAMYFCASRDSGMVTGELFFGEGSRLTVL.

This clonotype was found a few times. The chain's CDR3 is CASSFSVTGELFF. CDR3 nucleotide sequence: TGTGCCAGCAGTTTTTCCGTAACCGGGGAGCTGTTTTTT. The V gene is TRBV27, the J gene TRBJ2-2, with D uncertain. Germline-derived CDR1 and CDR2 are MNHEY and SMNVEV (reference sequence). The V and J ends lost 3 bases and 5 bases respectively, with 7 bases between them. The CDR3 sequence is 13 residues long.

This clonotype showed up just a few times. The chain couples TRBV13 to TRBJ2-1; TRBD2 agrees at 13 bases. CDR1 and CDR2 (germline): PRHDT, FYEKMQ (reference sequence). V was clipped by 5 bases and J by 4 bases; unmatched bases: 5. CDR3 size: 16 residues. CDR3 bases: TGTGCCAGCAGCCCAGCGGGACTAGCGGGGTACAATGAGCAGTTCTTC. It translates to CASSPAGLAGYNEQFF.